This T cell receptor beta chain came from a study of blood T cells in healthy people across ages (dated by TCRdb to between 2014 and 2017). About the investigation overall: In model experiments, template switching captured about one uniquely barcoded TCR beta cDNA molecule for every two T cells. Age-related changes in TCR beta repertoire diversity were measured in the study by deep sequencing normalized with unique cDNA molecular identifiers. Donors of different ages were randomly distributed across sequencing lanes to avoid experimental bias. Donors were grouped into four age groups: young (average approximately 15 years), middle-aged (over 35), aged (around 60) and long-lived (approximately 81). For two donors (one aged 18 to 30 and one aged 80 or older), the study analyzed two additional independent replicas of 1 million unique cDNA reads from the same blood draw.

Regarding this clonotype: Its antigen remains unidentified. Within one base of it there is no much larger clone, and no base qualities were kept.

Overall study outcomes, separate from this receptor: A strong correlation was found between observed TCR beta diversity and the percentage of naive T cells measured by flow cytometry. Total diversity estimates from one million sequenced T cells were considered lower bounds and underestimates. As age increased, observed TCR beta diversity per million T cells dropped in a roughly linear way, and a significant reduction was already evident by age about 36. Because profiling used bulk unsorted PBMCs, naive and antigen-experienced compartments could not be compared conclusively. Because donor CMV infection status was unknown, age-related changes in expanded clonotypes were potentially confounded. Compared with the aged group, the long-lived group had more naive CD4+ T cells, fewer expanded clones and increased TCR diversity, suggesting age selection.

The CDR3 contains 16 residues, cysteine and phenylalanine counted. CDR3 DNA only is kept here, 48 bases in frame from base 1. CDR1 DFQATT and CDR2 SNEGSKA are derived from the germline V gene (reference sequence). V lost 1 base and J lost 7 bases, and the count of bases not matched to a germline gene is 15. Systemically healthy Caucasian individuals from Russia, approximately 39 in total and aged about 6 to 95 years, were included as donors. Each donor gave about 9.8 milliliters of peripheral blood, drawn into EDTA-treated Vacutainer tubes. Ficoll-Paque density-gradient centrifugation was used to isolate PBMCs, with at least 6.5 million per sample. Trizol reagent was used to extract total RNA from PBMCs, with at least 6 micrograms per sample. Naive CD45RAhigh/CD27high T cell percentages were measured by flow cytometry on a PBMC aliquot from every donor. Library preparation employed 5' RACE. The sequencing machine was an Illumina HiSeq 2500. The second PCR ran for about 6 to 12 cycles and used a J-beta primer mix along with a sample-barcoded 5' primer. A unique molecular identifier was introduced onto each TCR beta cDNA molecule by a template-switch 5' adaptor carrying 12 random nucleotides. Each sample yielded at least 2.5 million CDR3-containing paired-end reads. The Mint cDNA synthesis kit, primed by a TRBC-specific oligonucleotide, was used to synthesize first-strand cDNA from all RNA. Following uracil-DNA glycosylase treatment, a first 18-cycle PCR with universal primers M1SS and BC2_uni_R was performed on all cDNA. In the original analysis: For normalization, 1 million high-quality reads were randomly selected from each sample, with every read carrying a distinct molecular identifier. Instead of being binned into consensus sequences, reads that shared molecular identifiers were thrown out. MiTCR, run with a Q25 quality threshold and the strictest error-elimination algorithm, handled CDR3 identification, clonotype clustering and error correction. A nonparametric unseen species model with Euler transformation was used to estimate lower-bound total TCR beta diversity. Clones were called with MiXCR by TCRdb after fastp trimmed the public reads at Q25, and only in-frame beta chains were retained. Every distinct CDR3 protein forms one entry, paired with its most common genes and DNA. None of the V and J calls come from the authors' own analysis; TCRdb made them. For this sample there are about 970,000 distinct CDR3 sequences; roughly 51% appear just once. The ten largest clones represent about a fifth of the sample.

This chain joins TRBV20-1 to TRBJ2-5, with TRBD2 identical over 7 junction bases. This TCR came from a woman aged 55-70 years in good health. The material sequenced was blood. The bases are TGCAGTGCTAGAGGAGCGACTAGCTCAGGCTGGGGGACCCAGTACTTC. This translates into CSARGATSSGWGTQYF.